The present T cell receptor beta chain was sequenced within a study of memory CD4+ T cells and cytomegalovirus serostatus. The study's findings and limits: Suggested: most of the CMV-linked TCR signature lies in CD4+ memory cells.

This CDR3 is built from 18 residues. J gave up 2 bases and V 3 bases, and 5 bases lay outside the gene matches. Per germline, CDR1 SGHDN and CDR2 FVKESK. In the original workflow: After removing out-of-frame reads, around 2,000,000 distinct TCRbeta sequences remained. Assay used: immunoSEQ multiplex PCR; TCRdb lists only in-frame clones, some missing. That table gives V, J and clone size, and the DNA gave D and trimming. This sample has more than 45,000 clones, with 82% found just once. As to this clone: The antigen remains unidentified.

Single viable CD3+CD4+CD8-CD45RO+ cells were sorted as the memory CD4+ T cells. The rearrangement joins TRBV14 to TRBJ2-6; 12 bases are a match to TRBD1. This clonotype originated in an adult in good health and CMV-seronegative. Sequencing input: memory CD4+ T cells from blood. CDR3 DNA sequence: TGTGCCAGCAGCCATGGGACAGGGGGCGCGACTGGGGCCAACGTCCTGACTTTC. Translating it yields CASSHGTGGATGANVLTF.